This T cell receptor (beta chain) was recorded in a study of cytomegalovirus exposure and HLA in healthy donors. The PCR contained 60 Vbeta and 13 Jbeta primers. Some clones are missing from TCRdb's copy, which holds only in-frame ones; the method was immunoSEQ multiplex PCR. Of some 160,000 clones in the sample, around 84% are singletons; the top ten hold 3.1%. CDR1 is MGHRA and CDR2 is YSYEKL in the germline V gene. V shed 8 bases, J shed 8 bases, and the junction held 5 bases outside the gene matches. The CDR3 sequence is 13 residues long. A remark on this clone: What it binds is unknown.

Study findings and constraints: Associated with HLA alleles at 0.05 false discovery rate in a later analysis were 16,951 TCR beta sequences.

V and J are TRBV4-1 and TRBJ1-4, with TRBD1 matching 10 bases. Material for sequencing was PBMCs. The clonotype was recovered from a woman in her forties in good health and CMV-seronegative. CDR3 sequence: CASRTGGLEKLFF. CDR3 coding DNA: TGCGCCAGCCGGACAGGGGGTTTGGAAAAACTGTTTTTT.